A selection of T cell receptor beta chains follows, all from one sample in a study of post-analysis software for immune sequencing data. Via MiXCR, TCRdb re-called the PCR reads, giving one row per CDR3 protein. Of some 690,000 distinct CDR3 sequences detected, 30% appear once; the ten largest clones hold under 0.7%. The sequenced material came from blood. Receptor source: a girl aged 5-17 years with multiple sclerosis. Both conserved end residues are part of each CDR3. A D gene is named only where the DNA matches it firmly. Some rows have no size entry. The others give once, few or many, or a class for an expanded clone.

TRBJ2-1	TRBV9	NA	NA	CASSEAWLYNEQFF	TGTGCCAGCAGCGAGGCATGGCTATACAATGAGCAGTTCTTC
TRBJ1-1	TRBV20-1	TRBD1	NA	CSAPRTGWLDTEAFF	TGCAGTGCCCCGAGGACAGGGTGGTTGGACACTGAAGCTTTCTTT
TRBJ1-4	TRBV2	NA	NA	CASSERGRGLFF	TGTGCCAGCAGTGAGCGGGGAAGGGGACTGTTTTTT
TRBJ2-3	TRBV4-2	TRBD1	NA	CASSQDPGQGPDTQYF	TGTGCCAGCAGCCAGGACCCGGGACAGGGCCCAGATACGCAGTATTTT
TRBJ2-7	TRBV12-3/TRBV12-4	TRBD2	few	CASSLGGGDEQYF	TGTGCCAGCAGTTTAGGGGGAGGGGACGAGCAGTACTTC
TRBJ1-1	TRBV20-1	NA	NA	CSARARDTNTEAFF	TGCAGTGCTAGGGCCCGGGACACCAACACTGAAGCTTTCTTT
TRBJ2-5	TRBV7-9	NA	few	CASSLAETWETQYF	TGTGCCAGCAGCTTAGCGGAAACGTGGGAGACCCAGTACTTC
TRBJ1-2	TRBV7-2	TRBD1	NA	CASSLGARAGGYGYTF	TGTGCCAGCAGCTTAGGGGCGCGGGCAGGGGGCTATGGCTACACCTTC
TRBJ2-3	TRBV20-1	TRBD2	few	CSARDRLAGGDTDTQYF	TGCAGTGCTAGAGATCGGCTAGCGGGGGGAGACACAGATACGCAGTATTTT
TRBJ1-2	TRBV3-1	NA	NA	CASSQSPGNGGYTF	TGTGCCAGCAGCCAATCCCCGGGTAACGGTGGCTACACCTTC
TRBJ2-2	TRBV10-3	NA	few	CAISDPDGELFF	TGTGCCATCAGTGACCCCGACGGGGAGCTGTTTTTT
TRBJ2-7	TRBV28	TRBD1	few	CASSPTGTGSSYEQYF	TGTGCCAGCAGTCCAACCGGGACAGGGAGCTCCTACGAGCAGTACTTC
TRBJ1-2	TRBV20-1	NA	few	CSAAPLANYGYTF	TGCAGTGCCGCGCCGCTAGCTAACTATGGCTACACCTTC
TRBJ2-5	TRBV6-1	TRBD1	NA	CASSLGPPGTVGQETQYF	TGTGCCAGCAGCCTGGGACCACCCGGGACAGTGGGACAAGAGACCCAGTACTTC
TRBJ1-5	TRBV2	NA	NA	CASSEGQEKTQPQHF	TGTGCCAGCAGTGAAGGGCAGGAGAAGACTCAGCCCCAGCATTTT
TRBJ1-2	TRBV12-3/TRBV12-4	NA	NA	CASSMEANYGYTF	TGTGCCAGCAGTATGGAAGCTAACTATGGCTACACCTTC
TRBJ1-4	TRBV7-2	NA	NA	CASSLYPNEKLFF	TGTGCCAGCAGCTTATACCCTAATGAAAAACTGTTTTTT
TRBJ1-4	TRBV5-5	NA	NA	CASSLGGAEGEKLFF	TGTGCCAGCAGCTTGGGGGGGGCCGAGGGTGAAAAACTGTTTTTT
TRBJ2-2	TRBV6-6	NA	NA	CASSTPGPRELFF	TGTGCCAGCAGTACCCCGGGACCCAGGGAGCTGTTTTTT
TRBJ2-5	TRBV20-1	TRBD2	NA	CSADRLAGGLSYNEQYF	TGCAGTGCGGACAGACTAGCGGGAGGGCTATCCTACAATGAGCAGTACTTC
TRBJ2-5	TRBV7-2	NA	many	CASSLLARVETQYF	TGTGCCAGCAGCTTATTGGCCAGGGTGGAGACCCAGTACTTC
TRBJ2-1	TRBV6-1	NA	NA	CASSRRGGAYNEQFF	TGTGCCAGCAGTCGAAGGGGGGGGGCCTACAATGAGCAGTTCTTC
TRBJ2-4	TRBV6-1	TRBD1	NA	CASSEISRQGIPMAKNIQYF	TGTGCCAGCAGTGAAATATCACGACAGGGGATACCGATGGCCAAAAACATTCAGTACTTC
TRBJ1-5	TRBV29-1	TRBD1	NA	CSVRTGQGKPRHF	TGCAGCGTGCGGACAGGTCAGGGTAAGCCCCGGCATTTT
TRBJ2-2	TRBV29-1	NA	NA	CSVGLGTGELFF	TGCAGCGTTGGGTTGGGGACCGGGGAGCTGTTTTTT
TRBJ2-3	TRBV5-1	NA	many	CASSLDRASTDTQYF	TGCGCCAGCAGCTTGGATCGGGCTAGCACAGATACGCAGTATTTT
TRBJ2-1	TRBV12-5	TRBD1	few	CASGLGTGGNEQFF	TGTGCTAGTGGTTTAGGGACAGGGGGCAATGAGCAGTTCTTC
TRBJ2-7	TRBV6-2/TRBV6-3	NA	many	CASSYTRAYEQYF	TGTGCCAGCAGTTACACCAGGGCCTACGAGCAGTACTTC
TRBJ1-1	TRBV2	NA	few	CASSGSEQAFF	TGTGCCAGCAGTGGATCCGAGCAAGCTTTCTTT
TRBJ2-5	TRBV19	NA	NA	CASSIIQGRETQYF	TGTGCCAGTAGTATAATACAGGGTAGAGAGACCCAGTACTTC
TRBJ2-7	TRBV7-9	NA	few	CASSGGTTYEQYF	TGTGCCAGCAGCGGTGGGACAACCTACGAGCAGTACTTC
TRBJ2-3	TRBV7-2	NA	few	CASSLDSQFVTDTQYF	TGTGCCAGCAGCTTAGATTCCCAGTTTGTCACAGATACGCAGTATTTT
TRBJ1-5	TRBV7-2	NA	NA	CASSLQGPRQPQHF	TGTGCCAGCAGCTTACAGGGTCCCCGTCAGCCCCAGCATTTT
TRBJ2-5	TRBV5-1	NA	few	CASSLDVTQYF	TGCGCCAGCAGCTTGGATGTGACCCAGTACTTC
TRBJ2-3	TRBV4-1	NA	NA	CASSQARVPPPTDTQYF	TGCGCCAGCAGCCAAGCCCGGGTCCCGCCCCCCACAGATACGCAGTATTTT
TRBJ2-6	TRBV7-2	NA	few	CASKRLVSGANVLTF	TGTGCCAGCAAAAGACTAGTATCTGGGGCCAACGTCCTGACTTTC
TRBJ2-5	TRBV20-1	NA	NA	CSAGTGAGRQETQYF	TGCAGTGCTGGAACAGGGGCGGGGAGACAAGAGACCCAGTACTTC
TRBJ1-5	TRBV6-6	TRBD1	NA	CASRGTGWGRNQPQHF	TGTGCCAGCAGAGGGACAGGGTGGGGGCGCAATCAGCCCCAGCATTTT
TRBJ1-2	TRBV4-3	NA	NA	CASSQFLDACYGYTF	TGCGCCAGCAGCCAATTCCTGGACGCTTGTTATGGATACACCTTC
TRBJ1-1	TRBV10-3	NA	NA	CAIRDPGDTEAFF	TGTGCCATCAGGGACCCTGGGGACACTGAAGCTTTCTTT
TRBJ2-3	TRBV3-1	TRBD1	NA	CASSQGATRGNTQYF	TGTGCCAGCAGCCAAGGGGCCACCAGGGGGAATACGCAGTATTTT
TRBJ1-6	TRBV4-1	NA	NA	CASSQVSSLSRSPLHF	TGCGCCAGCAGCCAAGTTTCGAGTCTGAGTCGTTCACCCCTCCACTTT
TRBJ2-7	TRBV10-3	TRBD2	NA	CAISGIAGGNEQYF	TGTGCCATCAGTGGGATAGCGGGAGGTAACGAGCAGTACTTC
TRBJ2-7	TRBV20-1	TRBD2	few	CSARGLAAYEQYF	TGCAGTGCCAGGGGACTAGCGGCCTACGAGCAGTACTTC